The 17 T cell receptor beta chains in this list originate from one sample, sequenced in a study of shared clonotypes between healthy human individuals. Generated by immunoSEQ multiplex PCR, the TCRdb table keeps only in-frame clones and is missing some. The sample has about 1 million clones, around 76% seen once. Sequenced material: memory CD4+ T cells sorted from blood. The subset here: CD45RA-negative fraction. The receptors come from a man between 18 and 35 years old in good health.

With regard to this clone: The same CDR3 can be traced to other DNA sequences in this sample. The rearrangement uses TRBV28 and TRBJ2-5; D ambiguous. The V end lost 3 bases, the J end lost 5 bases, and 13 bases lay between the germline ends. Per the germline V gene, CDR1 is MDHEN and CDR2 is SYDVKM. CDR3 size: 14 residues. The CDR3 here is CASSFQRGGETQYF. CDR3 DNA: TGTGCCAGCAGTTTTCAGAGAGGTGGGGAGACCCAGTACTTC. Drawing the rest from reference TRBV28 and TRBJ2-5, the complete variable domain is DVKVTQSSRYLVKRTGEKVFLECVQDMDHENMFWYRQDPGLGLRLIYFSYDVKMKEKGDIPEGYSVSREKKERFSLILESASTNQTSMYLCASSFQRGGETQYFGPGTRLLVL.

Remarks on this clone: The sample has other DNA sequences that encode this CDR3 too. The CDR3 protein is CASQQGSGETQYF. The CDR3 DNA follows: TGTGCCAGCCAACAGGGGTCTGGAGAGACCCAGTACTTC. This rearrangement joins TRBV2 to TRBJ2-5; 7 bases agree with TRBD1. V dropped 8 bases and J dropped 4; count of bases not matched to a gene: 7. Germline V gives CDR1 SNHLY, CDR2 FYNNEI. The CDR3 runs 13 residues.

The chain is built from TRBV18 and TRBJ1-5; 7 bases line up with TRBD1. Per germline, CDR1 KGHSH and CDR2 LQKENI. V shed 4 bases and J 3 bases; nucleotides not matched to a gene: 6. The CDR3 sequence is 15 residues long. This CDR3 reads CASSRNRGINQPQHF. In nucleotides, the CDR3 is TGTGCCAGCTCACGAAACAGGGGAATCAATCAGCCCCAGCATTTT.

Worth noting for this clone: A much more abundant neighbour one base away suggests this may be a read error. This sequence joins TRBV30 and TRBJ1-1; no reliable D call. Germline CDR1 and CDR2: GTSNPN and SVGIG (reference sequence). The CDR3 is 11 amino acids. The CDR3 DNA reads TGTGCCGCCGGGCAGAACGCTGAAGCTTTCTTT. Residues: CAAGQNAEAFF.

The chain couples TRBV10-3 to TRBJ2-7; 7 positions match TRBD1. The V gene end was trimmed by 4 bases and the J gene end by 5 bases; junction bases not matched to a gene: 11. The CDR3 is 15 amino acids. CDR1 is ENHRY and CDR2 is SYGVKD in the germline V gene. The CDR3 loop is CAISVRQGEGNEQYF. The CDR3 region has the DNA TGTGCCATCAGTGTTAGACAGGGAGAGGGGAACGAGCAGTACTTC.

The genes are TRBV23-1 and TRBJ2-6, with 7 bases matching TRBD2. TRBV23-1 is an ORF for which the function is uncertain. The CDR3 has 14 amino acids. The junction had 5 bases not matched to a gene; V was cut back by 4 bases and J by 8 bases. Written as DNA, the CDR3 is TGCGCCAGCAGTCTAAACGGGAGGCCCAACGTCCTGACTTTC. This codes for CASSLNGRPNVLTF.

This chain uses TRBV30 with TRBJ1-1, with TRBD1 as a possible D gene (5 bases). The CDR3 length is 12 residues. Trimming left V 1 base short and J 5 bases short, with 8 bases between. Looked up from germline, CDR1 is GTSNPN and CDR2 is SVGIG (reference sequence). DNA for the CDR3: TGTGCCTGGAGTGCTGGGGGAACTGAAGCTTTCTTT. Amino acids: CAWSAGGTEAFF.

V and J are TRBV6-5 and TRBJ2-1, with D uncertain. Trimming pared 4 bases from V and 0 bases from J, leaving 4 bases between. The CDR3 spans 13 residues. Germline assignment: CDR1 MNHEY and CDR2 SVGAGI. The CDR3 region has the DNA TGTGCCAGCAGTTTGAACTCCTACAATGAGCAGTTCTTC. Translation gives CASSLNSYNEQFF.

V is TRBV6-5 and J is TRBJ2-3, with 14 bases that match TRBD2. Per the germline V gene, CDR1 is MNHEY and CDR2 is SVGAGI. The CDR3 has 16 amino acids. V shed 6 bases, J shed 7 bases, and the junction held 9 bases outside the gene matches. In DNA form, the CDR3 reads TGTGCCAGCAGCTACGGGACTAGCGGGAGTCGAAATACGCAGTATTTT. It codes for CASSYGTSGSRNTQYF.

This chain uses TRBV5-1 with TRBJ1-1; D perhaps matches TRBD1 (6 bases). Germline V lookup: CDR1 SGHRS, CDR2 YFSETQ. The CDR3 is 12 residues long. Deletions cut 7 bases from V and 1 base from J, with 8 bases between. This CDR3 is CASGGGNTEAFF. The CDR3, as DNA: TGCGCCAGCGGAGGGGGGAACACTGAAGCTTTCTTT.

The CDR3 nucleotides read TGTGCCAGCAGCCCGGTGGGGGGAAATTCACCCCTCCACTTT. As protein: CASSPVGGNSPLHF. The V gene is TRBV7-2, the J gene TRBJ1-6; a weak D match, TRBD1 (5 bases). V lost 5 bases and J 7 bases, leaving 12 bases between the germline ends. The CDR3 contains 14 residues. Germline V gives CDR1 SGHTA, CDR2 FQGNSA.

The rearrangement joins TRBV7-9 to TRBJ2-3, with TRBD2 matching 10 bases. Trimming took 4 bases from V and 0 from J; bases not matched to a gene: 13. CDR3 length equals 19 residues. Germline V gene lookup returns CDR1 SEHNR and CDR2 FQNEAQ (reference sequence). The CDR3 DNA reads as TGTGCCAGCAGCTCCGAGCGGGGGGGCCGTCGGATTAGCACAGATACGCAGTATTTT. This translates into CASSSERGGRRISTDTQYF.

The V call is TRBV4-1, the J call TRBJ2-7, with 8 nucleotides matching TRBD1. Trimming cost V 5 bases and J 2 bases; bases outside gene matches: 5. Germline CDR1 MGHRA, CDR2 YSYEKL. The CDR3 totals 14 residues. The CDR3 DNA follows: TGCGCCAGCAGCTCATTGGGACAGGCCTACGAGCAGTACTTC. This encodes CASSSLGQAYEQYF.

The rearrangement joins TRBV7-9 to TRBJ1-1, with D possibly TRBD1 on 6 matching bases. CDR3 length equals 14 residues. V dropped 7 bases and J dropped 5 bases, with 17 bases sitting between them. Germline V gene data show CDR1 as SEHNR and CDR2 as FQNEAQ (reference sequence). CDR3 sequence reads: CASTVTVGTTEAFF. In nucleotides, the CDR3 is TGTGCCAGCACGGTAACGGTGGGGACAACTGAAGCTTTCTTT.

The chain carries TRBV4-3 and TRBJ1-6; 7 bases map to TRBD1. CDR1 is LGHNA and CDR2 is YSLEER in the germline V gene. There are 17 residues in the CDR3. V dropped 1 base and J dropped 5; count of bases not matched to a gene: 8. CDR3: CASSQVVGGGNNSPLHF. DNA for the CDR3: TGCGCCAGCAGCCAAGTGGTAGGGGGCGGAAATAATTCACCCCTCCACTTT.

The chain couples TRBV10-3 to TRBJ1-2, with D unclear. Trimming removed 3 bases at V and 8 bases at J, with 13 bases between. Germline-derived CDR1 and CDR2 are ENHRY and SYGVKD. The CDR3 is 13 residues long. DNA for the CDR3: TGTGCCATCAGTGAAGACGTTGTGGGCGGCTACACCTTC. This gives the protein CAISEDVVGGYTF.

V usage is TRBV9 and J usage is TRBJ1-2; D gene uncertain. Germline lookup yields CDR1 SGDLS and CDR2 YYNGEE. Trimming cost V 0 bases and J 6 bases, with 9 bases left between them. The CDR3 runs to 13 residues. CDR3 amino acids: CASSVGGVDGYTF. The CDR3 bases are TGTGCCAGCAGCGTAGGAGGTGTCGATGGCTACACCTTC.